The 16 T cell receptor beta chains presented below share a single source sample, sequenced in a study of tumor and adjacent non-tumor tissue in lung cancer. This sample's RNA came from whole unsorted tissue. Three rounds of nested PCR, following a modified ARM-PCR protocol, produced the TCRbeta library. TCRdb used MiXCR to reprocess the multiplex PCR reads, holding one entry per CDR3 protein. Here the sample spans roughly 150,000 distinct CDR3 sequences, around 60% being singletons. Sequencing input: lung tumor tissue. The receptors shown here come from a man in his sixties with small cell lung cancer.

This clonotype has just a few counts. The CDR3 loop reads CSATRTSGQETQYF. CDR3 DNA sequence: TGCAGTGCTACCAGGACTAGCGGGCAGGAGACCCAGTACTTC. This sequence joins TRBV20-1 and TRBJ2-5; 11 bases are a match to TRBD2. Germline assignment: CDR1 DFQATT and CDR2 SNEGSKA (reference sequence). Trimming took 4 bases from V and 5 from J; bases not matched to a gene: 6. This CDR3 region has 14 residues.

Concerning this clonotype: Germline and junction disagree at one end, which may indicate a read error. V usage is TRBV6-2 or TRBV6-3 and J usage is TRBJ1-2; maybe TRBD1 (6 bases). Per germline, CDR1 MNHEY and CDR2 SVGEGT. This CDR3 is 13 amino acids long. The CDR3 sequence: CVSRYDRIYGYTF. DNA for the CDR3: TGTGTCAGCAGATACGACAGGATCTATGGCTACACCTTC.

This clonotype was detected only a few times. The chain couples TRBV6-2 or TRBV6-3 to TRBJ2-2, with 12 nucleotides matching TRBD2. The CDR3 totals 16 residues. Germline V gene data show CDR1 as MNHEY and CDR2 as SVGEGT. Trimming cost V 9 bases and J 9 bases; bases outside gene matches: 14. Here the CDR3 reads CASRRLAGVRGRELFF. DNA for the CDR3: TGTGCCAGTAGAAGACTAGCGGGAGTCCGCGGCAGGGAGCTGTTTTTT.

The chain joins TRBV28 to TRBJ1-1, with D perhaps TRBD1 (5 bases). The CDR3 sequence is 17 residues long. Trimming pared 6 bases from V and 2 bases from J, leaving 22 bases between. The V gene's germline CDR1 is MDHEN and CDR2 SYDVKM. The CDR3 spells CASRVWGGRVSNTEAFF. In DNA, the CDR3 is TGTGCCAGCAGAGTTTGGGGGGGTCGCGTGTCTAACACTGAAGCTTTCTTT.

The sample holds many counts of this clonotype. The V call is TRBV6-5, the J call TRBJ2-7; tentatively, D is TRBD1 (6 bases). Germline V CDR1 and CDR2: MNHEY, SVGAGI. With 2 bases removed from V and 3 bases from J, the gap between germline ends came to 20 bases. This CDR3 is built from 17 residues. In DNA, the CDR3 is TGTGCCAGCAGTTACAGAACAGGGTCGAATTCCTTCTACGAGCAGTACTTC. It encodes CASSYRTGSNSFYEQYF.

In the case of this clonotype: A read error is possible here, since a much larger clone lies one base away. The CDR3 is CASSLRTPGTGNDSPLHF. The DNA of the CDR3 is TGCGCCAGCTCTCTACGCACGCCCGGGACAGGGAACGATTCACCCCTCCACTTT. V is TRBV10-2 and J is TRBJ1-6, with 9 nucleotides matching TRBD1. Germline-derived CDR1 and CDR2 are WSHSY and SAAADI. CDR3 length: 18 residues. J lost 8 bases, V lost 8 bases, and 19 bases had no gene match.

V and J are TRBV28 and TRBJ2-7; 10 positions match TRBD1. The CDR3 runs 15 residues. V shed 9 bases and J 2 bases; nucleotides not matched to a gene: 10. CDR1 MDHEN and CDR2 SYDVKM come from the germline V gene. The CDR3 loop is CASRPQGTGAYEQYF. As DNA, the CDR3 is TGTGCCAGTAGGCCCCAAGGGACAGGGGCCTACGAGCAGTACTTC.

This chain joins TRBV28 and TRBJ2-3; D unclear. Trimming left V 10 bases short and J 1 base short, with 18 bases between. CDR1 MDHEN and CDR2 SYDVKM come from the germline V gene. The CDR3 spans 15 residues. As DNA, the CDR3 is TGTGCCATCAGCCCTAAGGCGGCTCGCACAGATACGCAGTATTTT. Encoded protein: CAISPKAARTDTQYF.

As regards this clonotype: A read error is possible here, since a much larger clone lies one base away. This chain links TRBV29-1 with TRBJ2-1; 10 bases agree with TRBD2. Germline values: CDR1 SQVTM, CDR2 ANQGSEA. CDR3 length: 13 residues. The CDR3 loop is CCGMGLARDEQFF. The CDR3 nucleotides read TGCTGCGGGATGGGACTAGCGAGGGATGAGCAGTTCTTC.

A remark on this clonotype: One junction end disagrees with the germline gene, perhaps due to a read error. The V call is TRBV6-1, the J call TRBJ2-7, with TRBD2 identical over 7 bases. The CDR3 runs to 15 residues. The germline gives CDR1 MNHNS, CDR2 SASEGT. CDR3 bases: TGTACCAGCAGTGAAGATCTAGCGGACTACTACGAGCAGTACTTC. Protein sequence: CTSSEDLADYYEQYF.

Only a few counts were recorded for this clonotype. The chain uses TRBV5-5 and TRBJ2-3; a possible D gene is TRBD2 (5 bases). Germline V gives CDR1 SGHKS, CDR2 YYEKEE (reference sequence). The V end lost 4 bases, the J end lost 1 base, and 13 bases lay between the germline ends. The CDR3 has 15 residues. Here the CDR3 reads CASSVMVGGTDTQYF. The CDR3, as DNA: TGTGCCAGCAGCGTGATGGTGGGAGGCACAGATACGCAGTATTTT.

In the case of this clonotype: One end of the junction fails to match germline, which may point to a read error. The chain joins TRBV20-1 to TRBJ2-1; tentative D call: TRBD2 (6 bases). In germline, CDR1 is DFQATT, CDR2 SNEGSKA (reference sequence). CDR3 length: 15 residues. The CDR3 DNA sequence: TGCATTGCTATGGACTACTCTGGCCTAAACAATGAGCAGTTCTTC. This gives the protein CIAMDYSGLNNEQFF.

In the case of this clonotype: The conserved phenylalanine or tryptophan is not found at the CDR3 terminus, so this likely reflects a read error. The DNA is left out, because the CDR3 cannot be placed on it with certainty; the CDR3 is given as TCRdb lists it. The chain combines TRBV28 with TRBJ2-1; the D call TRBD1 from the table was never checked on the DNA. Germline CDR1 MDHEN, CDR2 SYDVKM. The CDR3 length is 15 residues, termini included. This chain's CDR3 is CASSMTGRGYNERFS.

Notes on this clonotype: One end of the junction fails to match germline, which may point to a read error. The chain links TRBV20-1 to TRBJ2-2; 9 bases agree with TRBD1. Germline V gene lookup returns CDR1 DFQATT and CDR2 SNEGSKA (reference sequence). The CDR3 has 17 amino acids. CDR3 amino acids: CSTRSAVQGALVGELFF. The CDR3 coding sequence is TGCAGTACTAGATCGGCAGTACAGGGGGCTTTGGTCGGGGAGCTGTTTTTT.

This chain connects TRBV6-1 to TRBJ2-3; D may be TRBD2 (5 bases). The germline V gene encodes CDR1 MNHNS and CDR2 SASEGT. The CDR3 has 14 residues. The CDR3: CVSSEMVATDTQYF. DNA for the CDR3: TGTGTCAGTAGTGAAATGGTAGCGACAGATACGCAGTATTTT.

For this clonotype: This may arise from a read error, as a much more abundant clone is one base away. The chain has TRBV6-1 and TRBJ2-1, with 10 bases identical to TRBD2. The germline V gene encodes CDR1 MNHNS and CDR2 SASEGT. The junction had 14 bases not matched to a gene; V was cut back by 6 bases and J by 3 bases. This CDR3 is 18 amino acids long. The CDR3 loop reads CASRGGRTSGVRYNEQFF. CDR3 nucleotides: TGTGCCAGCAGAGGGGGTAGGACTAGCGGAGTCCGCTACAATGAGCAGTTCTTC.